These 24 T cell receptor beta chains came from one sample sequenced in a study of Tregs in tolerant kidney transplant recipients. Using immunoSEQ multiplex PCR, the repertoire was profiled, and TCRdb retains in-frame clones only, with some absent. The sample holds tens of thousands of clones, about 90% seen once. Sequencing input: Tregs from blood. The receptors originated from a human donor in good health.

The gene calls are TRBV18 and TRBJ2-3; weak D call: TRBD2 (6 bases). Trimming cost V 3 bases and J 2 bases, with 15 bases left between them. This CDR3 is 16 amino acids long. Germline V CDR1 and CDR2: KGHSH, LQKENI. CDR3 in amino acids: CASSPPRVADTDTQYF. The CDR3 bases are TGTGCCAGCTCACCCCCTCGGGTAGCGGACACAGATACGCAGTATTTT.

The chain recombines TRBV7-9 with TRBJ2-2; 8 bases match TRBD2. CDR1 is SEHNR and CDR2 is FQNEAQ in the germline V gene (reference sequence). The J segment lost 0 bases and the V segment lost 5 bases, leaving 2 bases of the junction unmatched. CDR3 length: 15 residues. The DNA of the CDR3 is TGTGCCAGCAGCCGCGGGGGGACGAACACCGGGGAGCTGTTTTTT. Translating it yields CASSRGGTNTGELFF.

About this clone itself: Additional DNA sequences in this sample encode the identical CDR3. The chain links TRBV7-3 to TRBJ2-1; D tentatively fits TRBD1 or TRBD2 (6 bases each). Germline V gene data show CDR1 as SGHTA and CDR2 as FQGTGA. Trimming pared 5 bases from V and 5 bases from J, leaving 22 bases between. The CDR3 length is 17 residues. This chain's CDR3 is CASSRGPAGGGDNEQFF. For the CDR3, the DNA is TGTGCCAGCAGCCGCGGCCCCGCCGGAGGGGGAGACAATGAGCAGTTCTTC.

The rearrangement joins TRBV13 to TRBJ1-2; 10 bases agree with TRBD1. The germline V gene has CDR1 PRHDT and CDR2 FYEKMQ (reference sequence). The ends lost 5 bases at V and 1 base at J; junction bases unmatched: 4. The CDR3 is 15 residues long. CDR3 protein: CASSGTGDINYGYTF. CDR3 in DNA: TGTGCCAGCAGCGGGACAGGGGATATTAACTATGGCTACACCTTC.

CDR3 sequence: CATRPPGTYEQYF. CDR3 nucleotide sequence: TGTGCCACCCGGCCGCCAGGGACCTACGAGCAGTACTTC. The V and J genes are TRBV15 and TRBJ2-7, with D possibly matching TRBD1 (5 bases). The CDR3 spans 13 residues. The V gene lost 8 bases and the J gene lost 2 bases, with 13 bases spanning the gap. Germline lookup yields CDR1 LNHNV and CDR2 YYDKDF (reference sequence).

The genes are TRBV18 and TRBJ2-1; 9 bases are shared with TRBD2. Germline assignment: CDR1 KGHSH and CDR2 LQKENI. V lost 2 bases and J lost 6; bases outside the gene matches: 14. The CDR3 spans 18 residues. In DNA form, the CDR3 reads TGTGCCAGCTCACCAATCCCCGCCCCCGCGGGGGGGCCCAATGAGCAGTTCTTC. Protein sequence: CASSPIPAPAGGPNEQFF.

The chain is built from TRBV5-1 and TRBJ2-1; the match to TRBD2 covers 8 bases. Germline CDR1 is SGHRS and CDR2 is YFSETQ. The CDR3 is made up of 16 amino acids. The ends lost 0 bases at V and 6 bases at J; junction bases unmatched: 8. CDR3 DNA sequence: TGCGCCAGCAGCTTGGGCCCCTCGCGGGGGGTCAATGAGCAGTTCTTC. It translates to CASSLGPSRGVNEQFF.

The chain couples TRBV7-9 to TRBJ2-4, with unresolved D. The CDR3 length is 18 residues. Germline V lookup: CDR1 SEHNR, CDR2 FQNEAQ (reference sequence). The V end was cut by 1 base, the J end by 0 bases, with 16 bases between. The CDR3 loop is CASSLGGSSQLAKNIQYF. The CDR3 DNA follows: TGTGCCAGCAGCTTAGGGGGTTCGTCGCAACTAGCCAAAAACATTCAGTACTTC.

This clone has just a few counts. This rearrangement joins TRBV5-1 to TRBJ2-7; D is possibly TRBD2 (7 bases). CDR1 and CDR2 from the germline V gene are SGHRS and YFSETQ. The CDR3 totals 13 residues. The V and J ends lost 7 bases and 7 bases respectively, with 18 bases between them. The CDR3, as DNA: TGCGCCAGCGAGCACCAGGGAGGGGGGGAGCAGTACTTC. Its translation is CASEHQGGGEQYF.

This chain connects TRBV5-1 to TRBJ1-6; D uncertain. The CDR3 covers 16 residues. Trimming left V 0 bases short and J 0 bases short, with 7 bases between. Germline values: CDR1 SGHRS, CDR2 YFSETQ. The CDR3 protein is CASSLAVGSYNSPLHF. CDR3 bases: TGCGCCAGCAGCTTGGCGGTGGGCTCCTATAATTCACCCCTCCACTTT.

This clone was counted a single time. This chain joins TRBV7-6 and TRBJ1-3; TRBD1 matches 7 bases. V lost 6 bases to trimming and J lost 2 bases; unmatched junction nucleotides: 4. CDR3 length equals 14 residues. In germline, CDR1 is SGHVS, CDR2 FNYEAQ. The CDR3, as DNA: TGTGCCAGCAGTTTGACAGGGACTGGAAACACCATATATTTT. Its translation: CASSLTGTGNTIYF.

The chain combines TRBV23-1 with TRBJ1-6, with D tentatively TRBD1 (6 bases). TRBV23-1 is marked as an open reading frame, function uncertain. This CDR3 is built from 17 residues. Trimming stripped 3 bases from V and 0 bases from J, with 12 bases between. As DNA, the CDR3 is TGCGCCAGCAGTCAGCCCGACAGGAGCTCCTATAATTCACCCCTCCACTTT. Its protein is CASSQPDRSSYNSPLHF.

For this clone: A junction boundary mismatches the germline segment, possibly from a read error. The J gene is TRBJ1-4, the V gene TRBV7-9; 8 bases map to TRBD1. Germline V lookup: CDR1 SEHNR, CDR2 FQNEAQ (reference sequence). The CDR3 contains 15 residues. The CDR3 DNA sequence: TGTGCCAGCAGCCTAGCTGGGACAGGATACGAAAAACTGTTTTTT. Translating gives CASSLAGTGYEKLFF.

This chain uses TRBV30 with TRBJ1-1, with a possible D match to TRBD1 (6 bases). Germline values: CDR1 GTSNPN, CDR2 SVGIG (reference sequence). The CDR3 totals 13 residues. Trimming cost V 5 bases and J 1 base, with 11 bases left between them. The CDR3, as DNA: TGTGCCTGGGGAAGACAGGCGAACACTGAAGCTTTCTTT. It translates to CAWGRQANTEAFF.

CDR3 DNA sequence: TGTGCCAGCAGCGCGTTTGGGCCCTCCCTCTACAATGAGCAGTTCTTC. Translating it yields CASSAFGPSLYNEQFF. This chain connects TRBV5-6 to TRBJ2-1; D is ambiguous. Germline CDR1 SGHDT, CDR2 YYEEEE. The CDR3 totals 16 residues. V was pared by 4 bases and J by 3 bases, with 17 bases between.

V and J are TRBV7-2 and TRBJ2-7; 9 bases are shared with TRBD1. Looked up from germline, CDR1 is SGHTA and CDR2 is FQGNSA. The CDR3 length is 13 residues. Germline trimming cut 5 bases from V and 7 bases from J; bases unmatched to any gene: 6. The CDR3 nucleotides are TGTGCCAGCAGCGTTAGGACAGGGGTGGAGCAGTACTTC. Protein product: CASSVRTGVEQYF.

CDR3 region: CASSLGRLAKNIQYF. The DNA for the CDR3 is TGTGCCAGCAGCTTAGGCAGGTTAGCCAAAAACATTCAGTACTTC. The chain uses TRBV7-2 and TRBJ2-4; D call uncertain. Germline V lookup: CDR1 SGHTA, CDR2 FQGNSA. Trimming cost V 1 base and J 0 bases, with 7 bases left between them. The CDR3 is 15 residues long.

The chain joins TRBV6-6 to TRBJ2-4, with 7 bases identical to TRBD2. The V segment lost 4 bases and the J segment 1 base; nucleotides outside the gene matches: 4. CDR1 is MNHNY and CDR2 is SVGAGI in the germline V gene (reference sequence). The CDR3 length is 15 residues. The CDR3 region has the DNA TGTGCCAGCAGTTCCGGGAGGAGGGCCAAAAACATTCAGTACTTC. Its translation: CASSSGRRAKNIQYF.

J is TRBJ2-5 and V is TRBV6-8, with D possibly matching TRBD1 (6 bases). The CDR3 consists of 15 residues. From germline, CDR1 is MNHGY and CDR2 SAAAGT. The V end lost 5 bases, the J end lost 13 bases, and 26 bases lay between the germline ends. CDR3 bases: TGTGCCAGCAGTCCCATAAAAACAAACCCACAGGGCTCGTACTTC. Protein sequence: CASSPIKTNPQGSYF.

The V and J genes are TRBV7-2 and TRBJ2-5; 9 bases match TRBD2. CDR3 size: 15 residues. J gave up 5 bases and V 1 base, and 5 bases lay outside the gene matches. The germline V gene has CDR1 SGHTA and CDR2 FQGNSA. The CDR3 loop reads CASSLGGLAGETQYF. As DNA, the CDR3 is TGTGCCAGCAGCTTAGGGGGACTAGCAGGCGAGACCCAGTACTTC.

This chain connects TRBV4-1 to TRBJ2-7, with D perhaps being TRBD1 or TRBD2 (5 bases each). The V gene's germline CDR1 is MGHRA and CDR2 YSYEKL. The V and J ends lost 7 bases and 2 bases respectively, with 15 bases between them. The CDR3 runs 14 residues. The CDR3 DNA is TGCGCCAGCACCAGGGAGTTTGGAACCTACGAGCAGTACTTC. Protein sequence: CASTREFGTYEQYF.

The chain joins TRBV7-9 to TRBJ1-2, with D maybe TRBD1 (5 bases). This CDR3 has 13 amino acids. V was shortened by 5 bases and J by 4 bases, with 11 bases between the two germline ends. Germline CDR1 and CDR2: SEHNR and FQNEAQ (reference sequence). CDR3 DNA sequence: TGTGCCAGCAGCGCCGGGACCGGCTATGGCTACACCTTC. It is translated as CASSAGTGYGYTF.

V usage is TRBV14 and J usage is TRBJ1-5; D not certain. Germline V gene lookup returns CDR1 SGHDN and CDR2 FVKESK. V lost 9 bases and J lost 5, with 17 bases in between. The CDR3 sequence is 14 residues long. In nucleotides, the CDR3 is TGTGCCAGACCGTCGGTGATTTTTGATCAGCCCCAGCATTTT. Translating gives CARPSVIFDQPQHF.

By frequency in the sample, this clone is medium-sized. The V call is TRBV5-1, the J call TRBJ2-3, with a weak D call TRBD1 (5 bases). The V and J ends lost 0 bases and 2 bases respectively, with 10 bases between them. The germline V gene encodes CDR1 SGHRS and CDR2 YFSETQ. The CDR3 consists of 15 residues. The CDR3 DNA sequence: TGCGCCAGCAGCTTGGAAGGACAAGTCACAGATACGCAGTATTTT. Protein: CASSLEGQVTDTQYF.